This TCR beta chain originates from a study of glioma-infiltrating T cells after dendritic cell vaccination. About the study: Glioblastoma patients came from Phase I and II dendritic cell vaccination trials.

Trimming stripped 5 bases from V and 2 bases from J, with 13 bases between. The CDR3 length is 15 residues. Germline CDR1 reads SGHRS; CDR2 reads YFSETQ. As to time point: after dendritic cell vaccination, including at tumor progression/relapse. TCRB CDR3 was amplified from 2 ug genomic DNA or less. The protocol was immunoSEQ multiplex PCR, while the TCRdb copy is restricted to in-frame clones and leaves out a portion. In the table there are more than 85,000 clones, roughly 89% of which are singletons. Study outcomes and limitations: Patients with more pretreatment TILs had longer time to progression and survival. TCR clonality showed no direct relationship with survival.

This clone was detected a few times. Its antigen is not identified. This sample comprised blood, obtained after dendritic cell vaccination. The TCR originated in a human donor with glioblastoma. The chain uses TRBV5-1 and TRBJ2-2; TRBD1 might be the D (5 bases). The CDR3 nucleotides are TGCGCCAGCAGGCCGACAGAATTAAACACCGGGGAGCTGTTTTTT. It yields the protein CASRPTELNTGELFF.